This T cell receptor beta chain was found in a study of T cell changes during pregnancy in multiple sclerosis. This CDR3 has 13 amino acids. The germline V gene encodes CDR1 SGHRS and CDR2 YFSETQ. V lost 2 bases and J 4 bases, leaving 6 bases between the germline ends. Method: immunoSEQ multiplex PCR; TCRdb's copy keeps in-frame clones and lacks some. The profile shows tens of thousands of clones, approximately 88% of them singletons. V usage is TRBV5-1 and J usage is TRBJ2-2, with D hard to call. The material was peripheral blood, obtained in the first trimester of pregnancy. This receptor was obtained from a female donor in good health, enrolled as a control in a pregnancy study. The CDR3 DNA is TGCGCCAGCAGCTTACAGATCACCGGGGAGCTGTTTTTT. This translates into CASSLQITGELFF.